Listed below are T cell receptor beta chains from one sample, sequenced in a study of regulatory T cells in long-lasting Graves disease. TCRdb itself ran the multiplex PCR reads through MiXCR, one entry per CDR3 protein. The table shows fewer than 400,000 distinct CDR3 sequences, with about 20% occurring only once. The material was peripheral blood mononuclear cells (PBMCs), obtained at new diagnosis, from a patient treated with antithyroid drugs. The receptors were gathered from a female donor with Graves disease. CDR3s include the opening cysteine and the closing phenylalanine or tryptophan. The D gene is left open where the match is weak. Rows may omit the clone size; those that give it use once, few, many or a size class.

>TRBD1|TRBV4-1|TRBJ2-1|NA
CASSQESGTGPREQFF
TGCGCCAGCAGCCAAGAAAGCGGGACAGGGCCCCGTGAGCAGTTCTTC
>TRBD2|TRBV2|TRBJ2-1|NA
CASSPHLAGGPGYNEQFF
TGTGCCAGCAGTCCTCATCTAGCGGGAGGGCCTGGATACAATGAGCAGTTCTTC
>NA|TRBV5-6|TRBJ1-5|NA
CASSSLDNQPQHF
TGTGCCAGCAGCTCCCTTGACAATCAGCCCCAGCATTTT
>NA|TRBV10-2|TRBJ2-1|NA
CASRPGPHTEQFF
TGCGCCAGCAGGCCGGGACCACACACTGAGCAGTTCTTC
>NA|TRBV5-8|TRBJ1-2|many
CASSLRSENRYTF
TGTGCCAGCAGCCTCCGGTCGGAGAATCGCTACACCTTC
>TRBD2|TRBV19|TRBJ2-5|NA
CASSAARGLAGGYAQYF
TGTGCCAGTAGTGCCGCCCGGGGACTAGCGGGAGGGTATGCCCAGTACTTC
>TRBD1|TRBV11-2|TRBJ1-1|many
CASSSGQGGDTEAFF
TGTGCCAGCAGCTCGGGACAGGGGGGGGACACTGAAGCTTTCTTT
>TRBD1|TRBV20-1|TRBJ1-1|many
CSARDPVQGDTEAFF
TGCAGTGCTAGAGACCCGGTCCAGGGGGACACTGAAGCTTTCTTT
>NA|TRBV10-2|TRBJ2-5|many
CASSETETQYF
TGCGCCAGCAGTGAGACAGAGACCCAGTACTTC
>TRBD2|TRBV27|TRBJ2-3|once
CASSRLLAGSTDTQYF
TGTGCCAGCAGTCGCCTACTAGCGGGATCCACAGATACGCAGTATTTT
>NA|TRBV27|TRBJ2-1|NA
CASAPGAGPSSHNEQFF
TGCGCCAGCGCCCCCGGGGCAGGGCCCAGCTCCCACAATGAGCAGTTCTTC
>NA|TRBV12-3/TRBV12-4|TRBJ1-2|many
CASSSMEEGGRGAYGYTF
TGTGCCAGCAGTTCCATGGAGGAAGGGGGTAGGGGGGCCTATGGCTACACCTTC
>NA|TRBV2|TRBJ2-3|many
CASSGITDTQYF
TGTGCCAGCAGCGGAATCACAGATACGCAGTATTTT
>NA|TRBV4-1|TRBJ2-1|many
CASSQDENEQFF
TGCGCCAGCAGCCAAGACGAGAATGAGCAGTTCTTC
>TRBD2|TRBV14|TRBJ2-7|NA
CATTPGGTYEQYF
TGTGCCACCACTCCGGGAGGAACCTACGAGCAGTACTTC
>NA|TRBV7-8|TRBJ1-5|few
CASSLWGGVSNQPQHF
TGTGCCAGCAGCCTGTGGGGGGGGGTAAGCAATCAGCCCCAGCATTTT
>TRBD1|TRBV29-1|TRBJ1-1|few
CSVGQIQGGNTEAFF
TGCAGCGTTGGCCAAATCCAGGGGGGGAACACTGAAGCTTTCTTT
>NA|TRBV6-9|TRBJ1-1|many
CASSYRADPADTEAFF
TGTGCCAGCAGTTATCGCGCAGATCCTGCGGACACTGAAGCTTTCTTT
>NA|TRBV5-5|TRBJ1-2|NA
CATSTGRTNGYTF
TGTGCCACCTCGACAGGACGCACCAATGGCTACACCTTC
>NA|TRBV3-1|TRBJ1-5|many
CASSQEQGSNQPQHF
TGTGCCAGCAGCCAAGAACAGGGTAGCAATCAGCCCCAGCATTTT
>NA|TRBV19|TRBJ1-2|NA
CASSIRIGLQGYGYTF
TGTGCCAGTAGTATAAGAATAGGCCTCCAGGGTTATGGCTACACCTTC
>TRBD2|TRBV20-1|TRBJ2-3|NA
CSATDQIAGGPHTQYF
TGCAGTGCTACGGACCAAATAGCGGGAGGGCCACATACGCAGTATTTT
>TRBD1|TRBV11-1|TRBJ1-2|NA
CASSVEGQGFGGYTF
TGTGCCAGCAGCGTAGAGGGACAGGGGTTTGGTGGCTACACCTTC
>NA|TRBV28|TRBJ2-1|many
CASSSVDRDNEQFF
TGTGCCAGCAGTTCCGTGGACAGAGACAATGAGCAGTTCTTC
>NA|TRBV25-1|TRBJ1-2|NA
CASSWDFNEYGYTF
TGTGCCAGCTCTTGGGACTTCAACGAGTACGGCTACACCTTC
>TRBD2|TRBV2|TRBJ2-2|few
CARGLAENTGELFF
TGTGCCAGAGGACTAGCCGAAAACACCGGGGAGCTGTTTTTT
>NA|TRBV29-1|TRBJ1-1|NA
CSVEIGGGTEAFF
TGCAGCGTTGAAATTGGGGGAGGCACTGAAGCTTTCTTT
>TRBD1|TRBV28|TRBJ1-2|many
CASSQNVGTGNYGYTF
TGTGCCAGCAGCCAGAACGTAGGGACAGGGAACTATGGCTACACCTTC
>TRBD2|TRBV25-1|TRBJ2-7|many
CASSEFSSGRFSYEQYF
TGTGCCAGCAGTGAGTTTTCTAGCGGGAGGTTCTCCTACGAGCAGTACTTC
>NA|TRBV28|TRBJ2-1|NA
CASSPISGFTYNEQFF
TGTGCCAGCAGTCCAATTTCAGGGTTTACCTACAATGAGCAGTTCTTC
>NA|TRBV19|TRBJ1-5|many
CASSQSGSTQPQHF
TGTGCCAGTAGTCAATCAGGGAGTACTCAGCCCCAGCATTTT
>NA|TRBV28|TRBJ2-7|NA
CASSSPGRREQYF
TGTGCCAGCAGTTCCCCCGGACGGCGGGAGCAGTACTTC
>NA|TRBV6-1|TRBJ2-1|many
CASSPRDEQFF
TGTGCCAGCAGTCCTAGGGATGAGCAGTTCTTC
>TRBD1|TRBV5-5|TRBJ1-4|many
CASSPMTGKEKLFF
TGTGCCAGCAGCCCGATGACAGGGAAAGAAAAACTGTTTTTT
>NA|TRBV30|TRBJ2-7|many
CAWSVVENHEQYF
TGTGCCTGGAGTGTAGTGGAAAATCACGAGCAGTACTTC
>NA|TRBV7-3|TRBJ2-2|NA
CANSLEYTGELFF
TGTGCCAACAGCTTAGAATATACCGGGGAGCTGTTTTTT
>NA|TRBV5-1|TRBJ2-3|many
CASNEGEIGTDTQYF
TGCGCCAGCAACGAGGGGGAAATAGGCACAGATACGCAGTATTTT
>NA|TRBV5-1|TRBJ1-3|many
CASSSTTRSSSGNTIYF
TGCGCCAGCAGCTCGACGACCAGGAGTTCATCAGGAAACACCATATATTTT
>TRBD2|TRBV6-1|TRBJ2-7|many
CASRTGTTRGAYEQYF
TGTGCCAGCAGAACCGGGACTACCAGAGGGGCCTACGAGCAGTACTTC
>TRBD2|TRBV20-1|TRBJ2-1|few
CSARVLLAQSSYNEQFF
TGCAGTGCTAGAGTTTTACTAGCGCAGAGCTCCTACAATGAGCAGTTCTTC
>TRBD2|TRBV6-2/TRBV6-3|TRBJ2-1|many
CASSGTSGILEQFF
TGTGCCAGCAGCGGGACTAGCGGGATCTTAGAGCAGTTCTTC
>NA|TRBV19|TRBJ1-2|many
CASTSLQGIYGYTF
TGTGCCAGTACCAGTTTGCAGGGAATCTATGGCTACACCTTC
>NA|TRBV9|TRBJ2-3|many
CASSVDASTDTQYF
TGTGCCAGCAGCGTAGACGCCAGCACAGATACGCAGTATTTT
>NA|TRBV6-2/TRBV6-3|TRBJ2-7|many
CASSTVSYEQYF
TGTGCCAGCAGTACAGTTTCCTACGAGCAGTACTTC
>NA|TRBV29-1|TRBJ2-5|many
CSVSEGGRMGGTQYF
TGCAGCGTCTCCGAAGGGGGGCGGATGGGGGGGACCCAGTACTTC
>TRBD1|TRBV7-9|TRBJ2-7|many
CASSEDRAYEQYF
TGTGCCAGCAGCGAGGACAGGGCTTACGAGCAGTACTTC
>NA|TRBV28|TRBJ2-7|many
CASSPTGVWDEQYF
TGTGCCAGCAGTCCCACCGGGGTGTGGGACGAGCAGTACTTC
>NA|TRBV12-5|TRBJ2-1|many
CASGSDRVSYNEQFF
TGTGCTAGTGGTTCTGACAGAGTCTCCTACAATGAGCAGTTCTTC